These 30 T cell receptor beta chains originate from one sample sequenced in a study of radiation and T cells in renal cell carcinoma. TCRdb's copy holds only in-frame clones and misses some; the assay was immunoSEQ multiplex PCR. The sample includes roughly 130,000 clones, around 89% of them seen just once. Time point given: blood 2 weeks post-SBRT. Treatment meaning: 15 Gy SBRT to primary tumor, nephrectomy 4 weeks later. This sample comprised blood, obtained from a patient whose treatment included radiotherapy and nephrectomy. The source is a woman in her sixties or seventies with renal cell carcinoma.

This rearrangement joins TRBV6-6 to TRBJ1-1, with D uncertain. The CDR3 has 16 residues. Per germline, CDR1 MNHNY and CDR2 SVGAGI (reference sequence). Trimming stripped 6 bases from V and 1 base from J, with 18 bases between. The CDR3 nucleotides read TGTGCCAGCAGCCTCCGACTCGGGTCGTCGAACACTGAAGCTTTCTTT. Residues: CASSLRLGSSNTEAFF.

This sequence joins TRBV5-4 and TRBJ2-2; unclear D gene. This CDR3 spans 16 amino acids. Per the germline V gene, CDR1 is SGHNT and CDR2 is YYREEE (reference sequence). Trimming removed 4 bases from V and 2 bases from J, with 15 bases in between. CDR3 in amino acids: CASSPAVTVNTGELFF. The CDR3 bases are TGTGCCAGCAGCCCTGCAGTGACGGTTAACACCGGGGAGCTGTTTTTT. Variable domain in full (rest from reference TRBV5-4 and TRBJ2-2): ETGVTQSPTHLIKTRGQQVTLRCSSQSGHNTVSWYQQALGQGPQFIFQYYREEENGRGNFPPRFSGLQFPNYSSELNVNALELDDSALYLCASSPAVTVNTGELFFGEGSRLTVL.

This rearrangement joins TRBV19 to TRBJ1-6, with TRBD1 as a possible D gene (5 bases). The CDR3 extends over 15 amino acids. Looked up from germline, CDR1 is LNHDA and CDR2 is SQIVND (reference sequence). V lost 6 bases to trimming and J lost 8 bases, with 17 bases between them. CDR3 coding DNA: TGTGCCAGTAGCACAACAGGAGGTGGAGATTCACCCCTCCACTTT. Translation gives CASSTTGGGDSPLHF.

This clone showed up just a few times. The chain links TRBV18 to TRBJ2-6, with a possible D match to TRBD1 (6 bases). CDR3 size: 19 residues. The germline CDR1 and CDR2 sequences are KGHSH and LQKENI. V was clipped by 0 bases and J by 0 bases, with 15 bases between them. CDR3 sequence reads: CASSPPRQANSSGANVLTF. In DNA form, the CDR3 reads TGTGCCAGCTCACCACCCCGACAGGCGAACTCCTCTGGGGCCAACGTCCTGACTTTC.

V gene TRBV5-1 combines with J gene TRBJ1-4; the D gene is possibly TRBD1 (5 bases). There are 14 residues in the CDR3. V was shortened by 2 bases and J by 7 bases, with 12 bases between the two germline ends. From germline, CDR1 is SGHRS and CDR2 YFSETQ. The chain's CDR3 is CASSLDGGPEKLFF. The CDR3 DNA sequence: TGCGCCAGCAGCTTAGACGGGGGACCTGAAAAACTGTTTTTT.

The chain combines TRBV27 with TRBJ2-7; a weak D match, TRBD2 (6 bases). Trimming took 6 bases from V and 4 from J, leaving 19 bases between them. Germline assignment: CDR1 MNHEY and CDR2 SMNVEV (reference sequence). The CDR3 totals 15 residues. CDR3: CASSRSAGREYEQYF. In DNA form, the CDR3 reads TGTGCCAGCAGCCGAAGTGCAGGGCGGGAATACGAGCAGTACTTC.

As for this clone: This sample includes further DNA sequences coding for the same CDR3. The V and J genes are TRBV6-1 and TRBJ2-5, with 7 bases aligning to TRBD1. CDR1 MNHNS and CDR2 SASEGT come from the germline V gene. The CDR3 runs to 12 residues. Losses at the gene ends were 5 bases for V and 6 bases for J; bases not matched to a gene: 3. The CDR3 region is CASSTGAQTQYF. As DNA, the CDR3 is TGTGCCAGCAGTACAGGGGCGCAGACCCAGTACTTC.

The V call is TRBV9, the J call TRBJ1-6, with 9 bases matching TRBD1. V gave up 4 bases and J gave up 5 bases; unmatched junction bases: 7. Germline CDR1 is SGDLS and CDR2 is YYNGEE. The CDR3 runs 16 residues. CDR3 nucleotides: TGTGCCAGCAGCCTACAGGGGGCTCGGGATAATTCACCCCTCCACTTT. The encoded protein is CASSLQGARDNSPLHF.

The chain has TRBV7-6 and TRBJ2-7; 13 nucleotides agree with TRBD2. In germline, CDR1 is SGHVS, CDR2 FNYEAQ. The junction had 8 bases not matched to a gene; V was cut back by 8 bases and J by 10 bases. The CDR3 is 13 residues long. CDR3 DNA: TGTGCCAGCCGGGGACTAGCGGGGAGGCACCAGTACTTC. Amino acids: CASRGLAGRHQYF.

The chain links TRBV30 to TRBJ1-2; 8 nucleotides agree with TRBD1. J gave up 4 bases and V 3 bases, and 13 bases lay outside the gene matches. Germline V lookup: CDR1 GTSNPN, CDR2 SVGIG (reference sequence). The CDR3 loop spans 16 amino acids. The CDR3 sequence: CAWRGARGPNFYGYTF. CDR3 nucleotide sequence: TGTGCCTGGAGGGGGGCCAGGGGGCCCAACTTCTATGGCTACACCTTC.

The gene calls are TRBV5-5 and TRBJ2-7, with D perhaps TRBD2 (6 bases). Trimming cost V 0 bases and J 2 bases, with 9 bases left between them. The CDR3 spans 14 residues. The germline V gene has CDR1 SGHKS and CDR2 YYEKEE (reference sequence). The CDR3: CASSLASAPYEQYF. Here the CDR3 DNA reads TGTGCCAGCAGCTTGGCTAGCGCACCCTACGAGCAGTACTTC.

This clone showed up just once. The J gene is TRBJ2-1, the V gene TRBV19; D might be TRBD2 (5 bases). Germline CDR1 and CDR2: LNHDA and SQIVND (reference sequence). The V end lost 2 bases, the J end lost 0 bases, and 11 bases lay between the germline ends. CDR3 length: 16 residues. This CDR3 is CASSITAGFSYNEQFF. Here the CDR3 DNA reads TGTGCCAGTAGTATAACGGCGGGCTTCTCCTACAATGAGCAGTTCTTC.

V is TRBV6-6 and J is TRBJ1-5; the D is unclear. CDR3 length equals 14 residues. Germline V gives CDR1 MNHNY, CDR2 SVGAGI (reference sequence). V lost 5 bases and J 7 bases, leaving 15 bases between the germline ends. The CDR3 is CASSPTGVGQPQHF. CDR3 DNA: TGTGCCAGCAGTCCCACGGGCGTTGGACAGCCCCAGCATTTT.

This clone was counted only a few times. V usage is TRBV5-4 and J usage is TRBJ1-1; D not resolved. This CDR3 region has 14 residues. The V end was cut by 4 bases, the J end by 1 base, with 11 bases between. Germline V gene sequence: CDR1 SGHNT, CDR2 YYREEE (reference sequence). The CDR3 loop is CASSPTLGNTEAFF. The DNA for the CDR3 is TGTGCCAGCAGCCCCACGTTGGGGAACACTGAAGCTTTCTTT.

The J gene is TRBJ2-3, the V gene TRBV29-1; 12 bases are shared with TRBD2. CDR1 and CDR2 (germline): SQVTM, ANQGSEA. The CDR3 runs 14 residues. V lost 7 bases and J lost 4; bases outside the gene matches: 6. The CDR3 nucleotides are TGCAGCGCAGCTAGCGGGGGGGCGCCAGATACGCAGTATTTT. Protein sequence: CSAASGGAPDTQYF.

The chain carries TRBV2 and TRBJ1-4; the D gene is possibly TRBD1 (5 bases). Germline-derived CDR1 and CDR2 are SNHLY and FYNNEI. The CDR3 length is 14 residues. The ends were cut back, 3 bases at V and 5 bases at J, with 10 bases in the middle. This CDR3 is CASSDRVKNEKLFF. CDR3 sequence (DNA): TGTGCCAGCAGTGACAGGGTTAAGAATGAAAAACTGTTTTTT.

This chain uses TRBV14 with TRBJ2-6; 7 nucleotides agree with TRBD2. The germline CDR1 and CDR2 sequences are SGHDN and FVKESK. V lost 1 base and J lost 0; bases outside the gene matches: 0. This CDR3 has 16 residues. The CDR3 here is CASSQAGGSGANVLTF. DNA for the CDR3: TGTGCCAGCAGCCAAGCGGGGGGCTCTGGGGCCAACGTCCTGACTTTC.

This clone was seen a single time. The chain is built from TRBV7-3 and TRBJ2-3; D not certain. V lost 2 bases to trimming and J lost 4 bases, with 10 bases between them. CDR1 is SGHTA, CDR2 FQGTGA, per germline. The CDR3 contains 14 residues. The CDR3 DNA is TGTGCCAGCAGCTTATCGGGTCCGCCAGATACGCAGTATTTT. It yields the protein CASSLSGPPDTQYF. The variable domain in full, with the rest retrieved from reference TRBV7-3 and TRBJ2-3, is GAGVSQTPSNKVTEKGKYVELRCDPISGHTALYWYRQSLGQGPEFLIYFQGTGAADDSGLPNDRFFAVRPEGSVSTLKIQRTERGDSAVYLCASSLSGPPDTQYFGPGTRLTVL.

The chain has TRBV7-2 and TRBJ1-4; the match to TRBD1 covers 8 bases. The CDR3 loop spans 16 amino acids. V was clipped by 5 bases and J by 6 bases; unmatched bases: 11. From germline, CDR1 is SGHTA and CDR2 FQGNSA. CDR3 sequence reads: CASSPQMAGGYEKLFF. CDR3 coding DNA: TGTGCCAGCAGCCCGCAAATGGCAGGGGGCTATGAAAAACTGTTTTTT.

In DNA, the CDR3 is TGTGCCAGCGGAAGACAGGGAGTAGCTTTCTTT. Its protein is CASGRQGVAFF. The V call is TRBV25-1, the J call TRBJ1-1; 7 nucleotides agree with TRBD1. Trimming at V came to 8 bases and at J to 10 bases, leaving 7 bases not matched to a gene. The germline CDR1 and CDR2 sequences are MGHDK and SYGVNS. The CDR3 has 11 amino acids.

This chain connects TRBV4-3 to TRBJ2-6, with 7 bases that match TRBD2. The germline CDR1 and CDR2 sequences are LGHNA and YSLEER. CDR3 size: 17 residues. V gave up 2 bases and J gave up 2 bases; unmatched junction bases: 6. The CDR3, as DNA: TGCGCCAGCAGCCAAAGTTGGGGGGGAGCTGGGGCCAACGTCCTGACTTTC. Its translation is CASSQSWGGAGANVLTF.

The genes are TRBV28 and TRBJ2-7; D remains ambiguous. The CDR3 is 13 residues long. The germline gives CDR1 MDHEN, CDR2 SYDVKM. V lost 1 base, J lost 5 bases, and 9 bases lay in between. CDR3 sequence: CASSLLDPHEQYF. The CDR3 bases are TGTGCCAGCAGTTTATTGGACCCCCACGAGCAGTACTTC.

The gene calls are TRBV4-3 and TRBJ2-6; 7 bases align to TRBD2. Germline trimming cut 1 base from V and 2 bases from J; bases unmatched to any gene: 8. This CDR3 has 18 residues. Germline assignment: CDR1 LGHNA and CDR2 YSLEER. For the CDR3, the DNA is TGCGCCAGCAGCCAAGCGGGGCGGGGGAGCCCTGGGGCCAACGTCCTGACTTTC. Translation gives CASSQAGRGSPGANVLTF.

With regard to this clone: The junction shows a germline mismatch at one end, possibly a read error. The CDR3 protein is CASSLGTPNTGELFF. CDR3 DNA: TGTGCTAGCAGCTTAGGGACACCGAACACCGGGGAGCTGTTTTTT. V usage is TRBV7-7 and J usage is TRBJ2-2; TRBD1 might be the D (6 bases). This CDR3 is built from 15 residues. Germline V lookup: CDR1 SSHAT, CDR2 FNYEAQ (reference sequence).

The V gene is TRBV30, the J gene TRBJ1-5; unclear D gene. Trimming pared 3 bases from V and 7 bases from J, leaving 16 bases between. Germline loops: CDR1 GTSNPN, CDR2 SVGIG (reference sequence). The CDR3 contains 14 residues. In DNA form, the CDR3 reads TGTGCCTGGAGCGAGGGCAAGGACCGCCAGCCCCAGCATTTT. This sequence encodes CAWSEGKDRQPQHF.

As DNA, the CDR3 is TGTGCCAGCAGTTCCCTGGACAAGCCGGGGCAGCCCCAGCATTTT. Translated: CASSSLDKPGQPQHF. The chain recombines TRBV28 with TRBJ1-5; weak D call: TRBD1 (5 bases). The length of the CDR3 is 15 residues. V lost 4 bases and J 7 bases, leaving 17 bases between the germline ends. The V gene's germline CDR1 is MDHEN and CDR2 SYDVKM.

The V call is TRBV25-1, the J call TRBJ2-1, with TRBD2 identical over 13 bases. The germline gives CDR1 MGHDK, CDR2 SYGVNS. The junction had 5 bases not matched to a gene; V was cut back by 7 bases and J by 8 bases. The CDR3 is made up of 14 amino acids. The CDR3 loop is CASTTSGGAYEQFF. The DNA of the CDR3 is TGTGCCAGCACCACTAGCGGGGGGGCATATGAGCAGTTCTTC.

The rearrangement joins TRBV9 to TRBJ2-1; D not resolved. Germline CDR1 is SGDLS and CDR2 is YYNGEE. The CDR3 sequence is 12 residues long. Trimming stripped 4 bases from V and 10 bases from J, with 12 bases between. CDR3 nucleotide sequence: TGTGCCAGCAGCCAAGATTTACGGGAGCAGTTCTTC. It encodes CASSQDLREQFF.

The gene calls are TRBV18 and TRBJ1-2; perhaps TRBD1 as D (5 bases). The V gene lost 3 bases and the J gene lost 8 bases, with 7 bases spanning the gap. Germline V lookup: CDR1 KGHSH, CDR2 LQKENI. The CDR3 sequence is 11 residues long. In nucleotides, the CDR3 is TGTGCCAGCTCACCGGGGGGAGGCTACACCTTC. Translation: CASSPGGGYTF.

This rearrangement joins TRBV6-5 to TRBJ1-2; 10 bases are shared with TRBD1. The V segment lost 6 bases and the J segment 4 bases; nucleotides outside the gene matches: 8. Looked up from germline, CDR1 is MNHEY and CDR2 is SVGAGI. CDR3 length equals 15 residues. CDR3 sequence reads: CASRRQGASGYGYTF. CDR3 coding DNA: TGTGCCAGCAGAAGACAGGGGGCTTCGGGCTATGGCTACACCTTC.